These T cell receptor beta chains were read from a single sample in a study of shared T cell receptors in the human thymus. Assay used: immunoSEQ multiplex PCR; TCRdb lists only in-frame clones, some missing. The table includes roughly 410,000 clones, roughly 94% detected once. Sequencing input: thymocytes. These receptors came from a human donor. CDR3s include the opening cysteine and the closing phenylalanine or tryptophan. The D gene is left open where the match is weak. Clone size is given for some rows only: seen once, a few or many times, or a class if the clone is expanded.

v_gene	d_gene	abundance	j_gene	len	CDR3nt	CDR3aa
TRBV7-9	TRBD1	-	TRBJ2-3	19	TGTGCCAGCAGCTTAAGGGCTTCCGGGACAGGTCGGCGCACAGATACGCAGTATTTT	CASSLRASGTGRRTDTQYF
TRBV27	-	-	TRBJ1-5	16	TGTGCCAGCAGTTTGGTTGGGGGTCATGGCAATCAGCCCCAGCATTTT	CASSLVGGHGNQPQHF
TRBV27	TRBD1	-	TRBJ2-3	15	TGTGCCAGCAGTCCCTCCGGGACAGGGACAGATACGCAGTATTTT	CASSPSGTGTDTQYF
TRBV25-1	-	-	TRBJ2-1	15	TGTGCCAGCAGTCCATCGGACGGGGGTTACAATGAGCAGTTCTTC	CASSPSDGGYNEQFF
TRBV6-5	-	few	TRBJ1-1	15	TGTGCCAGCAGTTACTCGAGAGTCGGGAGCACTGAAGCTTTCTTT	CASSYSRVGSTEAFF
TRBV7-2	-	-	TRBJ1-5	16	TGTGCCAGCAGCTTAGAGGGAAGGTATAGCAATCAGCCCCAGCATTTT	CASSLEGRYSNQPQHF
TRBV6-1	-	-	TRBJ2-7	13	TGTGCCAGCAGGCCCCTCCGGCCCTACGAGCAGTACTTC	CASRPLRPYEQYF
TRBV7-9	-	-	TRBJ2-7	15	TGTGCCAGCAGCTTAGCAACTGGTTCCTCCTACGAGCAGTACTTC	CASSLATGSSYEQYF
TRBV10-3	TRBD1	-	TRBJ2-6	18	TGTGCCATCAGTAAAGGACAGGGGGCGTACTCTGGGGCCAACGTCCTGACTTTC	CAISKGQGAYSGANVLTF
TRBV11-2	TRBD2	-	TRBJ2-1	15	TGTGCCAGCAGTCCGGGGCGGGAGTATAACAATGAGCAGTTCTTC	CASSPGREYNNEQFF
TRBV5-1	TRBD2	-	TRBJ2-2	16	TGCGCTAGCACCTTAGCGGGATCCAGGGACACCGGGGAGCTGTTTTTT	CASTLAGSRDTGELFF
TRBV18	TRBD2	-	TRBJ2-1	16	TGTGCCAGCTCATCAAGGACTAGCGGGAGTCAAAATGAGCAGTTCTTC	CASSSRTSGSQNEQFF
TRBV10-1	-	-	TRBJ2-3	12	TGCGCCAGCTTAGGCGACCCAGATACGCAGTATTTT	CASLGDPDTQYF
TRBV5-1	-	-	TRBJ1-2	13	TGCGCCAGCAGCTTGGCCGGGGTAGGAGGCTACACCTTC	CASSLAGVGGYTF
TRBV5-1	TRBD2	-	TRBJ2-7	16	TGCGCCAGCAGCTTAACTAGCGGGAGGACCCCCTACGAGCAGTACTTC	CASSLTSGRTPYEQYF
TRBV27	-	-	TRBJ2-5	12	TGTGCCAGCAGTCCCAGGGGAGAGACCCAGTACTTC	CASSPRGETQYF
TRBV6-6	-	-	TRBJ2-7	15	TGTGCCAGCGGGGTGGGAGGGGGAAGGTCCTACGAGCAGTACTTC	CASGVGGGRSYEQYF
TRBV28	-	-	TRBJ1-1	19	TGTGCCAGCAGTTTCACGCGTTTCGTTAGGGACGCCCAGAACACTGAAGCTTTCTTT	CASSFTRFVRDAQNTEAFF
TRBV7-6	TRBD1	-	TRBJ2-2	14	TGTGCCAGCAGCCATACAGGGGGTGACGGGGAGCTGTTTTTT	CASSHTGGDGELFF
TRBV7-2	-	-	TRBJ2-7	17	TGTGCCAGCAGGTTGCGTTCCGGGGCTGGGCGGGACGGCGAGCAGTACTTC	CASRLRSGAGRDGEQYF
TRBV4-1	-	-	TRBJ1-5	14	TGCGCCAGCAGCCCGGCACCCGGGAATCAGCCCCAGCATTTT	CASSPAPGNQPQHF
TRBV4-2	-	-	TRBJ2-1	13	TGTGCCAGCAGCCCCCGCGGAAGGAATGAGCAGTTCTTC	CASSPRGRNEQFF
TRBV4-2	-	-	TRBJ2-1	16	TGTGCCAGCAGCCAAGACCACTGTCCGCTTTGGGATGAGCAGTTCTTC	CASSQDHCPLWDEQFF
TRBV28	-	-	TRBJ1-4	15	TGTGCCAGCAGTTTACTAACGGCAGTTAATGAAAAACTGTTTTTT	CASSLLTAVNEKLFF
TRBV7-3	-	once	TRBJ2-1	16	TGTGCCAGCAGCTTAATGGGGCTCGTTGCATCGAATGAGCAGTTCTTC	CASSLMGLVASNEQFF
TRBV28	-	-	TRBJ2-7	13	TGTGCCAGCAGCCCCCCCATTATAGATGGGCAGTACTTC	CASSPPIIDGQYF
TRBV7-9	TRBD2	-	TRBJ2-1	15	TGTGCCAGCAGCTTAGACGGCGGGAGATATCAGGAGCAGTTCTTC	CASSLDGGRYQEQFF
TRBV6-5	-	-	TRBJ1-2	12	TGTGCCAGCCGAGTGGGGAGGGATGGCTACACCTTC	CASRVGRDGYTF
TRBV14	-	-	TRBJ1-1	15	TGTGCCAGCAGCCAAGACCCGGGGACGGGAACTGAAGCTTTCTTT	CASSQDPGTGTEAFF
TRBV27	TRBD2	once	TRBJ2-1	18	TGTGCCAGCAGCTCTATTCCGGGACTAGCGGGGCCTTACAATGAGCAGTTCTTC	CASSSIPGLAGPYNEQFF
TRBV9	TRBD2	-	TRBJ2-4	17	TGTGCCAGCAGCCCGAGACTAGCTCCGGGGACCAAAAACATTCAGTACTTC	CASSPRLAPGTKNIQYF
TRBV9	TRBD2	-	TRBJ2-3	16	TGTGCCAGCGGGGCGGGAGGGACAGACGACACAGATACGCAGTATTTT	CASGAGGTDDTDTQYF
TRBV4-1	TRBD2	-	TRBJ2-7	22	TGCGCCAGCAGCCAAGAAGGAGGTGAGGCTAGCGGGAATATACCGGTTCACTACGAGCAGTACTTC	CASSQEGGEASGNIPVHYEQYF
TRBV11-2	-	-	TRBJ1-1	17	TGTGCCAGCAGCTTACCACCCCGAAGGGTGGGAAGGACTGAAGCTTTCTTT	CASSLPPRRVGRTEAFF
TRBV28	-	-	TRBJ1-4	11	TGTGCCTCGACAGGATCTGAAAAACTGTTTTTT	CASTGSEKLFF
TRBV4-2	TRBD2	once	TRBJ2-7	15	TGTGCCAGCAGCCAAGATAGCGGGGGGGGTTGTGAGCAGTACTTC	CASSQDSGGGCEQYF
TRBV19	-	-	TRBJ2-7	14	TGTGCCAGTAGTAGCAGGGCCACCTCCTACGAGCAGTACTTC	CASSSRATSYEQYF
TRBV7-8	TRBD2	-	TRBJ2-7	15	TGTGCCAGCAGCTCTGTCGGGGGGGACTCCTACGAGCAGTACTTC	CASSSVGGDSYEQYF
TRBV27	-	-	TRBJ2-5	16	TGTGCCAGCAGTCCCCTAAGGGGGGCGATCCAAGAGACCCAGTACTTC	CASSPLRGAIQETQYF
TRBV28	TRBD2	-	TRBJ2-7	14	TGTGCCACCCGGGGGGGGTCCCTCCCTAAAGAGCAGTACTTC	CATRGGSLPKEQYF
TRBV14	TRBD2	-	TRBJ2-2	19	TGTGCCAGCAGCCAAGATCTTGGACTAGCGGGAGGCCCCGTCGGGGAGCTGTTTTTT	CASSQDLGLAGGPVGELFF
TRBV6-5	-	-	TRBJ2-1	11	TGTGCCATCTCGTCCGGGGTTGAGCAGTTCTTC	CAISSGVEQFF
TRBV25-1	TRBD1	-	TRBJ1-4	13	TGTGCCAGCAGTGGTACAGGGGATGAAAAACTGTTTTTT	CASSGTGDEKLFF
TRBV30	-	-	TRBJ2-1	19	TGTGCCTGGAGTGTACCCCCCCGGTTGGCGGGCCTGGGGTACAATGAGCAGTTCTTC	CAWSVPPRLAGLGYNEQFF
TRBV20-1	-	-	TRBJ1-1	10	TGCAGTGCGGTCCCTCCTGGGGCTTTCTTT	CSAVPPGAFF
TRBV5-5	-	-	TRBJ2-5	16	TGTGCCAGCAGCTCACGGGACGGTGTCACCCAAGAGACCCAGTACTTC	CASSSRDGVTQETQYF
TRBV5-4	TRBD2	-	TRBJ2-3	16	TGTGCCTACCCAGGACTAGCGGAATACAGCACAGATACGCAGTATTTT	CAYPGLAEYSTDTQYF